This T cell receptor (beta chain) was identified during a study of shared clonotypes between healthy human individuals. The study's findings and limits: Clonotype sharing across a handful of donors was observed for around 5.1% of naive CD4 clonotypes. Limited genetic and exposure-history diversity came from having few donors.

A remark on this clone: As yet, its antigen is unknown.

V was pared by 0 bases and J by 6 bases, with 10 bases between. Germline CDR1 reads SGDLS; CDR2 reads YYNGEE. The CDR3 is 14 amino acids. In the original analysis: As immunoSEQ supplied junction-only sequences (without quality scores), filtering differed. The repertoire was sequenced with immunoSEQ multiplex PCR; TCRdb's copy has only in-frame clones and lacks some. D and trimming come from the DNA, and the V and J calls and clone size come from that table. The sample shows 600,000 or so clones, around 95% of them seen only once. Cells designated naive CD8 were CD45RO-negative and were positively selected for CCR7, with terminally differentiated effector memory CD45RA+ cells excluded.

The TCR was taken from a woman aged 25 to 45 in good health. The rearrangement joins TRBV9 to TRBJ2-1; weak D call: TRBD1 (6 bases). The sample comprised naive CD8+ T cells sorted from blood. CDR3 in amino acids: CASSVGRQANEQFF. The CDR3 bases are TGTGCCAGCAGCGTAGGCCGACAGGCCAATGAGCAGTTCTTC.